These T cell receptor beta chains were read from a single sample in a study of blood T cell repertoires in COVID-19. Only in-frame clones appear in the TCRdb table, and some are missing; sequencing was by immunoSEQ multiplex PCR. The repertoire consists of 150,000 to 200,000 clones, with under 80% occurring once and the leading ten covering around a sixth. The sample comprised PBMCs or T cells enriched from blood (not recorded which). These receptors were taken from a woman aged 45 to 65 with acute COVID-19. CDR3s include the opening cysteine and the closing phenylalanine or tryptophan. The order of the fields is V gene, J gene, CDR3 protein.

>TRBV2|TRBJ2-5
CASRVRETQYF
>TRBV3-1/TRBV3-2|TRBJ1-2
CASGRSGFDYGYTF
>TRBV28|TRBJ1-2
CASNQPGGATGYGYTF
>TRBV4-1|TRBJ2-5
CASSLGQGKETQYF
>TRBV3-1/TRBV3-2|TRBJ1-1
CASSHQRTEAFF
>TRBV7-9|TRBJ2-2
CASSPGQGAAGELFF
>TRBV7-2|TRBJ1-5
CASSLGDSYQPQHF
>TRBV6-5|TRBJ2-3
CASSPSGYTQYF
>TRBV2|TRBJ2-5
CASTYKQETQYF
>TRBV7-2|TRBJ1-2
CASSLNGRGYTF
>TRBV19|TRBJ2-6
CASWDRANSGANVLTF
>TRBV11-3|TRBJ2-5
CASSWGSGLNQETQYF
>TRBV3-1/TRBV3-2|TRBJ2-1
CASSPRRAGGQGEQFF
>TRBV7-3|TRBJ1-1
CASSSGTVNTEAFF
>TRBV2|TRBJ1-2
CASSAQGTGIEGYTF
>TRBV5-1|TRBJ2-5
CASSLGLAVPETQYF
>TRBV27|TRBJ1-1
CASSLGGRGHTEAFF
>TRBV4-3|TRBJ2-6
CASSRDLSGANVLTF
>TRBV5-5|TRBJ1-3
CASSTVQGQGSGNTIYF
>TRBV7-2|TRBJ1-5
CASSLSRGKAQPQHF
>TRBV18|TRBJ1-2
CASSIDSVGYTF
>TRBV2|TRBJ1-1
CASSSTGNEAFF
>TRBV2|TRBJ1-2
CASWRREASYGYTF
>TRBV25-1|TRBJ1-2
CASSEWSPGQTNYGYTF
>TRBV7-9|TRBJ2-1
CASSIPSDNEQFF
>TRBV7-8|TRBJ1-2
CASSLTGTQVYGYTF
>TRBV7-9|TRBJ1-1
CASSLRQGVTEAFF
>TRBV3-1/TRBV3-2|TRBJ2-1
CASSLSGGAGEQFF
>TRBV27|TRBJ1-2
CASSSQRQGRYGYTF
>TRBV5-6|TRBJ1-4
CASSFGTGTGREKLFF
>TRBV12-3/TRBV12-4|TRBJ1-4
CASDQNGGKLFF
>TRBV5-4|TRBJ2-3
CASSPRQSTDTQYF
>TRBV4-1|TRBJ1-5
CASSQDWTGEQPQHF
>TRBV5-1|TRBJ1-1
CASSHGQNTEAFF
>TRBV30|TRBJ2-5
CAWRMRGQETQYF
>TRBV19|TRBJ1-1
CASSMAGTEAFF
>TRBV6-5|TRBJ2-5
CASTPRDSAKTQYF
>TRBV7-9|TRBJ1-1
CASSPGGWRGGTEAFF
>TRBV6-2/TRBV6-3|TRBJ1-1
CASSYADRQGAEAFF
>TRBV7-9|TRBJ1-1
CASSSPGQNTEAFF